A selection of T cell receptor beta chains follows, all from one sample in a study of cytomegalovirus exposure and HLA in healthy donors. Profiled with immunoSEQ multiplex PCR; TCRdb holds only in-frame clones, not every one. This table holds hundreds of thousands of clones, roughly 80% found once. The specimen sequenced was PBMCs. The receptor source for this set is a girl aged 2 to 10 in good health and CMV-seronegative. CDR3s include the opening cysteine and the closing phenylalanine or tryptophan. D genes are given only for firm matches. Size is omitted from some rows. Given values are once, few, many or a class for expanded clones.

v_gene,d_gene,j_gene,abundance,CDR3nt,CDR3aa
TRBV19,TRBD1,TRBJ1-2,NA,TGTGCCAGTAGAGGGACAGGGAATGGCTACACCTTC,CASRGTGNGYTF
TRBV30,NA,TRBJ2-7,NA,TGTGCCTGGAATGGTCTAGCGTCCCTCTACGAGCAGTACTTC,CAWNGLASLYEQYF
TRBV9,TRBD1,TRBJ2-3,NA,TGTGCCAGCAGCGTAGATTACGGACAGGTCACAGATACGCAGTATTTT,CASSVDYGQVTDTQYF
TRBV6-1,NA,TRBJ2-7,NA,TGTGCCAGCAGTTTGGACAGCGGGGCTAACGAGCAGTACTTC,CASSLDSGANEQYF
TRBV19,NA,TRBJ2-7,NA,TGTGCCAGTAGTATGGGGACTGGTTACGAGCAGTACTTC,CASSMGTGYEQYF
TRBV5-6,TRBD2,TRBJ2-7,NA,TGTGCCAGCAGCACGGGACTAGCACGCACCTACGAGCAGTACTTC,CASSTGLARTYEQYF
TRBV27,TRBD1,TRBJ2-7,NA,TGTGCCAGCAGTTTATTTGGGACAGGACCCTACGAGCAGTACTTC,CASSLFGTGPYEQYF
TRBV4-1,TRBD1,TRBJ1-5,NA,TGCGCCAGCAGCCAAGGCCGGGACAGAAGCAATCAGCCCCAGCATTTT,CASSQGRDRSNQPQHF
TRBV10-3,NA,TRBJ1-2,NA,TGTGCCATCAGTGGGCGGGCCATTACTCCTAACTATGGCTACACCTTC,CAISGRAITPNYGYTF
TRBV27,NA,TRBJ1-1,NA,TGTGCCAGAAGTGCCGGGACACAGAACACTGAAGCTTTCTTT,CARSAGTQNTEAFF
TRBV21-1,NA,TRBJ2-7,few,TGTGCCAGCAGCAAAGGAGAGAGGGTCTTCACCTACGAGCAGTACTTC,CASSKGERVFTYEQYF
TRBV11-2,TRBD2,TRBJ2-7,NA,TGTGCCAGCAGCTTAGATCCGGGACTAGCCTACGAGCAGTACTTC,CASSLDPGLAYEQYF
TRBV7-9,TRBD1,TRBJ1-1,NA,TGTGCCAGCAGCCTCCTGACAGGGCACACTGAAGCTTTCTTT,CASSLLTGHTEAFF
TRBV6-4,TRBD1,TRBJ1-5,once,TGTGCCAGTCAAAGTCAACAGGGGGGAAATCAGCCCCAGCATTTT,CASQSQQGGNQPQHF
TRBV19,TRBD1,TRBJ1-1,NA,TGTGCCAGCCGGGACAGACCGAACACTGAAGCTTTCTTT,CASRDRPNTEAFF
TRBV10-1,TRBD2,TRBJ2-3,NA,TGCGCCAGAAACCTAGCGGGGGGCACAGATACGCAGTATTTT,CARNLAGGTDTQYF
TRBV5-1,NA,TRBJ2-7,NA,TGCGCCAGCAGCCGAGGACAGTACGAGCAGTACTTC,CASSRGQYEQYF
TRBV30,TRBD1,TRBJ2-1,few,TGTGCCTGGAGGGGACAGGGGAGTCGCGAGCAGTTCTTC,CAWRGQGSREQFF
TRBV19,TRBD1,TRBJ2-5,NA,TGTGCCAGTAGTACCCACAGGGGGGAGACCCAGTACTTC,CASSTHRGETQYF
TRBV4-1,NA,TRBJ2-7,NA,TGCGCCAGCAGCCAAGGAGACACAGCCTCCTACGAGCAGTACTTC,CASSQGDTASYEQYF
TRBV27,NA,TRBJ2-1,NA,TGTGCCAGCAGTTTTCGACAGGTCGGCAATGAGCAGTTCTTC,CASSFRQVGNEQFF